Listed below are T cell receptor beta chains from one sample, sequenced in a study of Ad26.COV2.S vaccination and SARS-CoV-2 variants. The protocol was immunoSEQ multiplex PCR, while the TCRdb copy is restricted to in-frame clones and leaves out a portion. The sample records about 350,000 clones, approximately 86% being singletons. Sequenced here: peripheral blood, sampled in a trial of Ad26.COV2.S vaccine versus placebo. These receptors were obtained from a person between 18 and 65 years old who received the Ad26.COV2.S COVID-19 vaccine or a placebo. Each CDR3 is given with its conserved first and last residue. A D gene is named only where the DNA matches it firmly. Only part of the rows carry a size: once, few, many, or a class if the clone is expanded.

v_gene: TRBV27
d_gene: -
j_gene: TRBJ1-2
abundance: -
CDR3nt: TGTGCCAGCAGTTTAAAGGGGAACTATGGCTACACCTTC
CDR3aa: CASSLKGNYGYTF

v_gene: TRBV5-1
d_gene: -
j_gene: TRBJ2-7
abundance: -
CDR3nt: TGCGCCAGCGGGCACTATGGACCCGAAGTCTCCTACGAGCAGTACTTC
CDR3aa: CASGHYGPEVSYEQYF

v_gene: TRBV7-2
d_gene: -
j_gene: TRBJ2-1
abundance: -
CDR3nt: TGTGCCAGCAGCTCGGACGTAGGAAGAATCAATGAGCAGTTCTTC
CDR3aa: CASSSDVGRINEQFF

v_gene: TRBV9
d_gene: -
j_gene: TRBJ2-4
abundance: few
CDR3nt: TGTGCCAGCACCAAGAAGGACCTAGCCAAAAACATTCAGTACTTC
CDR3aa: CASTKKDLAKNIQYF

v_gene: TRBV6-2/TRBV6-3
d_gene: -
j_gene: TRBJ2-7
abundance: few
CDR3nt: TGTGCCAGCAGTTCCCATGGGCGCTCCTCCTACGAGCAGTACTTC
CDR3aa: CASSSHGRSSYEQYF

v_gene: TRBV21-1
d_gene: -
j_gene: TRBJ2-7
abundance: -
CDR3nt: TGTGCCAGCAGCAAAGAGGTACCCCCGCAGCAGTACTTC
CDR3aa: CASSKEVPPQQYF

v_gene: TRBV4-3
d_gene: TRBD1
j_gene: TRBJ2-7
abundance: once
CDR3nt: TGCGCCAGCAGCCAAGAGAAGGGGGACAGGTTTTACGAGCAGTACTTC
CDR3aa: CASSQEKGDRFYEQYF

v_gene: TRBV5-1
d_gene: TRBD1
j_gene: TRBJ2-3
abundance: -
CDR3nt: TGCGCCAGCAGACAGGGGGCTTTGGTCACAGATACGCAGTATTTT
CDR3aa: CASRQGALVTDTQYF

v_gene: TRBV2
d_gene: TRBD2
j_gene: TRBJ2-7
abundance: -
CDR3nt: TGTGCCAGCAGTGAGCGGAGTAGCGGGAAGTACGAGCAGTACTTC
CDR3aa: CASSERSSGKYEQYF

v_gene: TRBV13
d_gene: -
j_gene: TRBJ1-2
abundance: -
CDR3nt: TGTGCCAGCAGCCGCGGACGGCTTGGAGGTGGCTACACCTTC
CDR3aa: CASSRGRLGGGYTF

v_gene: TRBV28
d_gene: TRBD1
j_gene: TRBJ2-3
abundance: -
CDR3nt: TGTGCCAGCAGTTCGGCCGACAGGGGCACAGATACGCAGTATTTT
CDR3aa: CASSSADRGTDTQYF

v_gene: TRBV18
d_gene: -
j_gene: TRBJ2-2
abundance: -
CDR3nt: TGTGCCAGCTCATCCCCGGAACAGGTGAACACCGGGGAGCTGTTTTTT
CDR3aa: CASSSPEQVNTGELFF

v_gene: TRBV6-2/TRBV6-3
d_gene: -
j_gene: TRBJ1-2
abundance: -
CDR3nt: TGTGCCAGCAGTTACAGTGGAGGGTCGACTGGTGGCTACACCTTC
CDR3aa: CASSYSGGSTGGYTF

v_gene: TRBV7-9
d_gene: -
j_gene: TRBJ2-6
abundance: -
CDR3nt: TGTGCCAGCAGCTTATCAGGGGCTGGGGCCAACGTCCTGACTTTC
CDR3aa: CASSLSGAGANVLTF

v_gene: TRBV9
d_gene: -
j_gene: TRBJ2-3
abundance: -
CDR3nt: TGTGCCAGCAGCGTCCAGGGAGCGGCAGATACGCAGTATTTT
CDR3aa: CASSVQGAADTQYF

v_gene: TRBV7-2
d_gene: TRBD2
j_gene: TRBJ2-1
abundance: -
CDR3nt: TGTGCCAGCAGTCCCCCTCCGGGGGGCTACAATGAGCAGTTCTTC
CDR3aa: CASSPPPGGYNEQFF

v_gene: TRBV27
d_gene: -
j_gene: TRBJ1-2
abundance: -
CDR3nt: TGTGCCAGCAGCAAACAGGGTGCCTATGGCTACACCTTC
CDR3aa: CASSKQGAYGYTF

v_gene: TRBV14
d_gene: TRBD1
j_gene: TRBJ1-3
abundance: once
CDR3nt: TGTGCCAGCAGCCAAGGGACAGGAGGAAACACCATATATTTT
CDR3aa: CASSQGTGGNTIYF

v_gene: TRBV9
d_gene: -
j_gene: TRBJ2-2
abundance: -
CDR3nt: TGTGCCAGCAGCGTAGAAACTAGACTTATGAACACCGGGGAGCTGTTTTTT
CDR3aa: CASSVETRLMNTGELFF

v_gene: TRBV7-9
d_gene: -
j_gene: TRBJ1-1
abundance: -
CDR3nt: TGTGCCAGCAGCTTAGGCTCAAGTATTAACACTGAAGCTTTCTTT
CDR3aa: CASSLGSSINTEAFF

v_gene: TRBV7-9
d_gene: TRBD2
j_gene: TRBJ2-4
abundance: once
CDR3nt: TGTGCCAGCAGCACGAGCCTCCAGCGGGGGAACATTCAGTACTTC
CDR3aa: CASSTSLQRGNIQYF

v_gene: TRBV29-1
d_gene: TRBD1
j_gene: TRBJ1-3
abundance: -
CDR3nt: TGCAGCGTGGGACAGAGGGGGACAAACACCATATATTTT
CDR3aa: CSVGQRGTNTIYF

v_gene: TRBV4-3
d_gene: TRBD2
j_gene: TRBJ2-2
abundance: -
CDR3nt: TGCGCCAGCAGCCAAGGGGCTAGCGGGGGCCTTAACACCGGGGAGCTGTTTTTT
CDR3aa: CASSQGASGGLNTGELFF

v_gene: TRBV6-2/TRBV6-3
d_gene: -
j_gene: TRBJ2-2
abundance: -
CDR3nt: TGTGCCAGCAGTTTTGTGCAGGGCGCCGGGGAGCTGTTTTTT
CDR3aa: CASSFVQGAGELFF

v_gene: TRBV7-9
d_gene: TRBD1
j_gene: TRBJ2-3
abundance: -
CDR3nt: TGTGCCAGCAGCTCGGGGACAGGGGGAAGCACAGATACGCAGTATTTT
CDR3aa: CASSSGTGGSTDTQYF

v_gene: TRBV6-5
d_gene: -
j_gene: TRBJ1-6
abundance: -
CDR3nt: TGTGCCAGCAGGAGCTCCTATAATTCACCCCTCCACTTT
CDR3aa: CASRSSYNSPLHF

v_gene: TRBV2
d_gene: TRBD1
j_gene: TRBJ1-5
abundance: -
CDR3nt: TGTGCCAGCAGCCGGGACAGGGGGGGTAGCAATCAGCCCCAGCATTTT
CDR3aa: CASSRDRGGSNQPQHF

v_gene: TRBV3-1/TRBV3-2
d_gene: -
j_gene: TRBJ2-4
abundance: -
CDR3nt: TGTGCCAGCAGCCAAGAAGGGCTAGCCATGAACATTCAGTACTTC
CDR3aa: CASSQEGLAMNIQYF

v_gene: TRBV10-2
d_gene: -
j_gene: TRBJ1-1
abundance: -
CDR3nt: TGCGCCAGCAGTGATGACACGAACACTGAAGCTTTCTTT
CDR3aa: CASSDDTNTEAFF

v_gene: TRBV13
d_gene: TRBD2
j_gene: TRBJ2-1
abundance: -
CDR3nt: TGTGCCAGCAGACGGGAGGGCAATGAGCAGTTCTTC
CDR3aa: CASRREGNEQFF

v_gene: TRBV6-4
d_gene: -
j_gene: TRBJ2-2
abundance: -
CDR3nt: TGTGCCAGCAGGGTTAGTCCGGCCGGGGAGCTGTTTTTT
CDR3aa: CASRVSPAGELFF

v_gene: TRBV7-9
d_gene: -
j_gene: TRBJ1-2
abundance: -
CDR3nt: TGTGCCAGCAGCTTAGAATCGGCCTGGGGGGGCTACACCTTC
CDR3aa: CASSLESAWGGYTF

v_gene: TRBV15
d_gene: TRBD2
j_gene: TRBJ2-3
abundance: -
CDR3nt: TGTGCCACCAGCAGAGGATCACTAGCGGGAGAGGCGCAGTATTTT
CDR3aa: CATSRGSLAGEAQYF

v_gene: TRBV4-1
d_gene: TRBD2
j_gene: TRBJ2-3
abundance: -
CDR3nt: TGCGCCAGCAGCCAAGATCTACACGGGGGGATCACAGATACGCAGTATTTT
CDR3aa: CASSQDLHGGITDTQYF

v_gene: TRBV9
d_gene: -
j_gene: TRBJ2-5
abundance: -
CDR3nt: TGTGCCAGCAGCGTAGAATGGGGGCAGGGAGAAGAGACCCAGTACTTC
CDR3aa: CASSVEWGQGEETQYF

v_gene: TRBV10-1
d_gene: TRBD2
j_gene: TRBJ2-3
abundance: -
CDR3nt: TGCGCCAGCAGTGGCGGAGTAGCGGGGGGTCCAGATACGCAGTATTTT
CDR3aa: CASSGGVAGGPDTQYF

v_gene: TRBV7-3
d_gene: -
j_gene: TRBJ2-2
abundance: few
CDR3nt: TGTGCCAGCAGCGCAAGGGAGAACACCGGGGAGCTGTTTTTT
CDR3aa: CASSARENTGELFF

v_gene: TRBV3-1/TRBV3-2
d_gene: -
j_gene: TRBJ1-2
abundance: once
CDR3nt: TGTGCCAGCAGCCAGGACAGCAGAGCTAACTATGGCTACACCTTC
CDR3aa: CASSQDSRANYGYTF

v_gene: TRBV27
d_gene: TRBD1
j_gene: TRBJ2-1
abundance: -
CDR3nt: TGTGCCAGCAGTTTATCCGGACAGGGGGCCAGGAATGAGCAGTTCTTC
CDR3aa: CASSLSGQGARNEQFF

v_gene: TRBV5-1
d_gene: -
j_gene: TRBJ1-1
abundance: once
CDR3nt: TGCGCCAGCAGCTTGGATCGCCCCACTGAAGCTTTCTTT
CDR3aa: CASSLDRPTEAFF

v_gene: TRBV7-9
d_gene: TRBD1
j_gene: TRBJ1-5
abundance: -
CDR3nt: TGTGCCAGCAGTCGCGGACAGGGAGGGAAGGGCAATCAGCCCCAGCATTTT
CDR3aa: CASSRGQGGKGNQPQHF

v_gene: TRBV6-5
d_gene: -
j_gene: TRBJ2-1
abundance: -
CDR3nt: TGTGCCAGCACCTTGGACAGTAATGAGCAGTTCTTC
CDR3aa: CASTLDSNEQFF

v_gene: TRBV28
d_gene: -
j_gene: TRBJ1-5
abundance: -
CDR3nt: TGTGCCAGCAGCCTCCCCTACTCTGGGGGCAATCAGCCCCAGCATTTT
CDR3aa: CASSLPYSGGNQPQHF

v_gene: TRBV5-1
d_gene: -
j_gene: TRBJ1-4
abundance: once
CDR3nt: TGCGCCAGCAGCCCCGAGGGAAGGTTGAGTGAAAAACTGTTTTTT
CDR3aa: CASSPEGRLSEKLFF

v_gene: TRBV5-1
d_gene: -
j_gene: TRBJ1-6
abundance: -
CDR3nt: TGCGCCAGCAGCTTTGAGTTCTCCTATAATTCACCCCTCCACTTT
CDR3aa: CASSFEFSYNSPLHF

v_gene: TRBV6-5
d_gene: -
j_gene: TRBJ2-7
abundance: -
CDR3nt: TGTGCCAGCAGTACAGCGCGGAGGGGGATAGGCGAGCAGTACTTC
CDR3aa: CASSTARRGIGEQYF